A selection of T cell receptor beta chains follows, all from one sample in a study of T cell responses to AZD1222 COVID-19 vaccine. Libraries were prepared by immunoSEQ multiplex PCR; TCRdb keeps only in-frame clonotypes and omits some of them. Among 110,000 or so clones listed, about 86% were seen once. The sequenced sample was peripheral blood, obtained on day 0 of AZD1222 vaccination. Source of these receptors: an adult in good health. The conserved cysteine and the conserved F or W are not part of the CDR3 here.

TRBV24-1 ATSDSTSGTDTQY
TRBV2 ASQGVSYEQY
TRBV18 ASSPETTNEKLF
TRBV7-8 ASSPRSEAF
TRBV5-1 ASSWGTGELF
TRBV30 AWGAGYGERPQH
TRBV2 ASRGGQSTDTQY
TRBV6-1 ASSESTATYNSPLH
TRBV6-5 ASSPAGGAWEQY
TRBV30 AWDPVTSGNTIY
TRBV28 ASTTGTARYEQY
TRBV5-6 ASSLGRQGDEQY
TRBV30 ACTTWGTGTEAF
TRBV4-2 ASSQERIGSAAF
TRBV11-2 ASSLVLAGFGEQF
TRBV7-2 ASSLNRAGYT
TRBV5-1 ASSPSLTGIGTLH
TRBV9 ASSGTGNTGELF
TRBV28 ASSPFGQFNSPLH
TRBV6-4 ASSESWGFYGYT